The TCR beta chain described here comes from a study of siplizumab effects on memory and regulatory T cells. The method was immunoSEQ multiplex PCR; TCRdb's version includes in-frame clones alone and lacks a portion of them. In the table there are about 110,000 clones, around nine tenths of which are singletons. Germline CDR1 and CDR2: MNHNS and SASEGT. The CDR3 is 15 amino acids. This clone was counted a single time. A junction end diverges from the germline sequence, so it may reflect a read error. The chain employs TRBV6-1 and TRBJ2-3, with TRBD2 matching over 8 bases. Material for sequencing was CD4+ T cells sorted from blood. The clonotype originates from a human donor in good health. The CDR3 DNA reads as TGTGCCAGCAGGGAAGTAGCGGGATGGGGGGATACGCAGTATTTT. Amino acid sequence: CASREVAGWGDTQYF.